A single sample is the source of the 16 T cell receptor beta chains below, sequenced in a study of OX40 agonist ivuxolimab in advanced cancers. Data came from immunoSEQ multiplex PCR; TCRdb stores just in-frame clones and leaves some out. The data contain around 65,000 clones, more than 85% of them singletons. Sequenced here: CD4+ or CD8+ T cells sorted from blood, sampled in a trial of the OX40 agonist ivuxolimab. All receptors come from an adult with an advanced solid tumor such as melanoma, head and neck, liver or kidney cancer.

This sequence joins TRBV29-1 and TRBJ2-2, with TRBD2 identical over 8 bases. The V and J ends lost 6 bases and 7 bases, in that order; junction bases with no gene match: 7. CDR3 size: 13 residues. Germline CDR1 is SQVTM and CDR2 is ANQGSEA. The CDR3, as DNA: TGCAGCGTCGCCCGGGAGGGCGACGGGGAGCTGTTTTTT. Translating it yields CSVAREGDGELFF.

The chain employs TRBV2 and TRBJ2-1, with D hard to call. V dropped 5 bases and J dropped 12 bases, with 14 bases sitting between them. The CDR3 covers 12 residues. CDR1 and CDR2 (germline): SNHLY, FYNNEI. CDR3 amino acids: CASSSSATAQFF. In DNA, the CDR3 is TGTGCCAGCAGTTCCTCGGCGACGGCGCAGTTCTTC.

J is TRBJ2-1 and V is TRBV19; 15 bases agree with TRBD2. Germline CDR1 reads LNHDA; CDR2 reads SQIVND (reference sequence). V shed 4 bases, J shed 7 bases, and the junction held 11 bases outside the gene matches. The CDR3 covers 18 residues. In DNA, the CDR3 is TGTGCCAGTAGTAAAAGGACTAGCGGGAGGGCTTTTGGAAATGAGCAGTTCTTC. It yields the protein CASSKRTSGRAFGNEQFF. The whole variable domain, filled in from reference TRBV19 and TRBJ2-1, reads DGGITQSPKYLFRKEGQNVTLSCEQNLNHDAMYWYRQDPGQGLRLIYYSQIVNDFQKGDIAEGYSVSREKKESFPLTVTSAQKNPTAFYLCASSKRTSGRAFGNEQFFGPGTRLTVL.

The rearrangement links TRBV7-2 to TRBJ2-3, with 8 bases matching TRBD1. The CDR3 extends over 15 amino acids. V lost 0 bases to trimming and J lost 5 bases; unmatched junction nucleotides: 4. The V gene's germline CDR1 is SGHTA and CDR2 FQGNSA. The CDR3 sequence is CASSLAGRGQDTQYF. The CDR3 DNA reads TGTGCCAGCAGCTTAGCCGGCAGGGGGCAAGATACGCAGTATTTT.

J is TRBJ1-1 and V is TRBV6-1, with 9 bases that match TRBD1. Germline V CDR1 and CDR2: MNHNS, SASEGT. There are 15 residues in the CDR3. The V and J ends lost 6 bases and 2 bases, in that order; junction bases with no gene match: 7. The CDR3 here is CASRSLQGANTEAFF. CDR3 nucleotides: TGTGCCAGCAGATCCTTACAGGGGGCCAACACTGAAGCTTTCTTT.

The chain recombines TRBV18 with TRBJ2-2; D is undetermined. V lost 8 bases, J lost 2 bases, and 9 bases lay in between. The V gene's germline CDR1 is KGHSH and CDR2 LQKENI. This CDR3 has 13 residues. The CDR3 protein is CASPDGNTGELFF. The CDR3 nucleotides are TGTGCCAGCCCCGACGGAAACACCGGGGAGCTGTTTTTT.

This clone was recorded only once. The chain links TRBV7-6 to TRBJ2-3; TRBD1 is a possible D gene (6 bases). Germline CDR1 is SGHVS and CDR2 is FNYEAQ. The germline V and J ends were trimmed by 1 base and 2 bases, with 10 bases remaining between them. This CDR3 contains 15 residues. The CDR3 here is CASSLDRGNTDTQYF. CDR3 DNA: TGTGCCAGCAGCTTAGATAGGGGGAACACAGATACGCAGTATTTT.

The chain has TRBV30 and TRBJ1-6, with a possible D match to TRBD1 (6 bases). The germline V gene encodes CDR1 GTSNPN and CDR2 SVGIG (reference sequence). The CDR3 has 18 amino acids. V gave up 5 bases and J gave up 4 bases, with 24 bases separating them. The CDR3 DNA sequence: TGTGCCTGGTCAACCAGAGGCGGGGGGGCGGATTATAATTCACCCCTCCACTTT. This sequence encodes CAWSTRGGGADYNSPLHF.

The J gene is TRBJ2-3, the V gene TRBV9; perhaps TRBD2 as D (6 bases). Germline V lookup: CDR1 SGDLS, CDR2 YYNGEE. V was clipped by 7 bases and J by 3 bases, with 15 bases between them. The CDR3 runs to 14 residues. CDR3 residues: CASGDGRGTDTQYF. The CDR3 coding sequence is TGTGCCAGCGGAGACGGGCGGGGAACAGATACGCAGTATTTT.

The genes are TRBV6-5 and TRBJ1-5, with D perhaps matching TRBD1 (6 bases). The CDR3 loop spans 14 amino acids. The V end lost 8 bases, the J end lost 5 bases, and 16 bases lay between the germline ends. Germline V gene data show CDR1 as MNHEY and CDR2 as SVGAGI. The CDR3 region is CASHDRPSHQPQHF. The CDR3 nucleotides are TGTGCCAGCCACGACAGGCCCTCACATCAGCCCCAGCATTTT.

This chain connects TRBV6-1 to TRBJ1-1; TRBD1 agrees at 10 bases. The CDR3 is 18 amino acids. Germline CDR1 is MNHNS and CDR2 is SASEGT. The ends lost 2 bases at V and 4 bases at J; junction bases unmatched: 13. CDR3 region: CASSEYDRGRFLGTEAFF. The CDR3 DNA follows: TGTGCCAGCAGTGAATATGACAGGGGGCGCTTCTTGGGCACTGAAGCTTTCTTT.

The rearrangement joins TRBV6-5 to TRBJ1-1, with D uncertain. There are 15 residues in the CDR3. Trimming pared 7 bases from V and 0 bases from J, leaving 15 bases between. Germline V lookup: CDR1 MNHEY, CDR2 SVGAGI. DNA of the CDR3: TGTGCCAGCACCGACTCGGCGGCAATGAACACTGAAGCTTTCTTT. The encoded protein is CASTDSAAMNTEAFF.

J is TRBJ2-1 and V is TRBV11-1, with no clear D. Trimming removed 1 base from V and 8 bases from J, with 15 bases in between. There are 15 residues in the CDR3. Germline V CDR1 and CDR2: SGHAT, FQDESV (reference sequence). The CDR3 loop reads CASSLERTFIYEQFF. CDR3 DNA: TGTGCCAGCAGCTTAGAACGTACATTTATCTATGAGCAGTTCTTC.

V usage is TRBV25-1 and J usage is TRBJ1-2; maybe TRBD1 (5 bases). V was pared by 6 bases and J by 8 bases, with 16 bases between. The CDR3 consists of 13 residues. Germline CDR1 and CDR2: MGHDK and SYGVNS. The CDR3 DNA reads TGTGCCAGCAGCGTTAAGGGAGGGGAGGGCTACACCTTC. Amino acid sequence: CASSVKGGEGYTF.

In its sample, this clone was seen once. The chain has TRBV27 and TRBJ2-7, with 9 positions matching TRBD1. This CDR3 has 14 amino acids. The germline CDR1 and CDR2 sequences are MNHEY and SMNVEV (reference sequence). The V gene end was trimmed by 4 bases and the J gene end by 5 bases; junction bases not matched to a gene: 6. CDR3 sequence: CASSSRDRDNEQYF. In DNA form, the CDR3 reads TGTGCCAGCAGTTCCCGGGACAGGGACAACGAGCAGTACTTC.

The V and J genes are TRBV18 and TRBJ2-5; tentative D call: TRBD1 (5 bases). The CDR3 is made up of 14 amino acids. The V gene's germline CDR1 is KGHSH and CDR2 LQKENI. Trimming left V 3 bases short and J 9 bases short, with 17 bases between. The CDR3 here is CASSPRTLNWAQYF. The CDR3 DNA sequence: TGTGCCAGCTCACCTCGGACACTCAACTGGGCCCAGTACTTC. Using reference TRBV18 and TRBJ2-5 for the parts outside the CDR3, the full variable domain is NAGVMQNPRHLVRRRGQEARLRCSPMKGHSHVYWYRQLPEEGLKFMVYLQKENIIDESGMPKERFSAEFPKEGPSILRIQQVVRGDSAAYFCASSPRTLNWAQYFGPGTRLLVL.